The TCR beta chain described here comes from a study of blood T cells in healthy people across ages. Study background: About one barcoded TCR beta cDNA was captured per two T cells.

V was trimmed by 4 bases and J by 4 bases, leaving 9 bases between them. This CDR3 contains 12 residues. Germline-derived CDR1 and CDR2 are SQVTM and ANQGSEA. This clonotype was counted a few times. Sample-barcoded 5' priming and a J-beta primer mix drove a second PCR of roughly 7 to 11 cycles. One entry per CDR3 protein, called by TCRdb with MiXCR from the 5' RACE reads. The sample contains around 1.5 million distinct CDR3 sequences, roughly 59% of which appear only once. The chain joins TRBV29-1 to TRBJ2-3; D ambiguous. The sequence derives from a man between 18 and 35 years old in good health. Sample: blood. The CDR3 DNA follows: TGCAGCGTTGGGCCGAGGTCAGATACGCAGTATTTT. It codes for CSVGPRSDTQYF.